What follows describes a single T cell receptor (beta chain). Its specificity is unknown. Some clones are missing from TCRdb's copy, which holds only in-frame ones; the method was immunoSEQ multiplex PCR. The sample shows 90,000 to 150,000 clones, roughly 95% of them seen only once. The data are from a study of graft-versus-host responses after intestinal transplantation. The CDR3 consists of 15 residues. Trimming left V 6 bases short and J 0 bases short, with 12 bases between. CDR1 and CDR2 (germline): LNHDA, SQIVND (reference sequence). This chain links TRBV19 with TRBJ1-5; no clear D. The receptor's source is a human donor who received an intestinal transplant. Sample: unstimulated CD8+ T cells sorted from spleen or lymph node cells, taken before intestinal transplant. The CDR3 sequence: CASRIYDYSNQPQHF. The CDR3 bases are TGTGCCAGTAGAATTTACGATTATAGCAATCAGCCCCAGCATTTT.